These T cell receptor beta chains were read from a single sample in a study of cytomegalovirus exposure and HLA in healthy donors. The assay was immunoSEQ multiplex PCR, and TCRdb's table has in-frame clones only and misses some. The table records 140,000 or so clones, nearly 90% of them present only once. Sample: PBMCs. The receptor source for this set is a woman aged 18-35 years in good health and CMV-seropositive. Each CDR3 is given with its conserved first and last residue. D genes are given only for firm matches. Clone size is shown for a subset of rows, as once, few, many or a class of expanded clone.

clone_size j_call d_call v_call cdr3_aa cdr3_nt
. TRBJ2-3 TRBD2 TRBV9 CASSSGLAMSTDTQYF TGTGCCAGCAGCTCGGGACTAGCAATGAGCACAGATACGCAGTATTTT
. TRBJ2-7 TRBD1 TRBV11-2 CASSADRGEQYF TGTGCCAGCAGCGCAGACAGGGGCGAGCAGTACTTC
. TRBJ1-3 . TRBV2 CASSESPGRDTIYF TGTGCCAGCAGTGAAAGTCCCGGGCGGGACACCATATATTTT
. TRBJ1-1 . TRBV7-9 CASSPTTWTENTEAFF TGTGCCAGCAGCCCCACGACGTGGACTGAGAACACTGAAGCTTTCTTT
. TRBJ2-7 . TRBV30 CAWSVAGFEQYF TGTGCCTGGAGTGTCGCGGGGTTCGAGCAGTACTTC
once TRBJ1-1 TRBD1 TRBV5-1 CASSGGQENTEAFF TGCGCCAGCAGCGGGGGACAGGAGAACACTGAAGCTTTCTTT
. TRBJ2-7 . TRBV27 CASSPQGGDPSSF TGTGCCAGCAGCCCACAGGGGGGGGACCCGTCAAGTTTC
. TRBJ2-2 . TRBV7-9 CASSLTGINTGELFF TGTGCCAGCAGCTTAACAGGGATAAACACCGGGGAGCTGTTTTTT
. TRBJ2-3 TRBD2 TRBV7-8 CASSLRGLAGSFTDTQYF TGTGCCAGCAGCTTAAGGGGACTAGCGGGGAGCTTCACAGATACGCAGTATTTT
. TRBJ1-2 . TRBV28 CASSPYRGGPHYGYTF TGTGCCAGCAGTCCATACCGCGGGGGCCCCCACTATGGCTACACCTTC
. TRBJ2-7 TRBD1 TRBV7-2 CASSPGTVSYEQYF TGTGCCAGCAGTCCCGGGACAGTCTCCTACGAGCAGTACTTC
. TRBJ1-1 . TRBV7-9 CASSLVVGGTEAFF TGTGCCAGCAGCTTAGTCGTAGGCGGCACTGAAGCTTTCTTT
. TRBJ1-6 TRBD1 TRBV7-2 CASSLADRGRSPLHF TGTGCCAGCAGCTTAGCTGACAGGGGGCGTTCACCCCTCCACTTT
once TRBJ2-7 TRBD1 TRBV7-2 CASSHRGYEQYF TGTGCCAGCAGCCACAGGGGGTACGAGCAGTACTTC
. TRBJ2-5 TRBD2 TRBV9 CASSVRAGEETQYF TGTGCCAGCAGCGTACGGGCGGGAGAAGAGACCCAGTACTTC
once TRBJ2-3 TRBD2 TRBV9 CASSAPGLAGGDRYGQYF TGTGCCAGCAGCGCACCGGGACTAGCGGGGGGGGATAGATACGGGCAGTATTTT
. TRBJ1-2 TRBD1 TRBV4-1 CASSHNLPRTGQGYTF TGCGCCAGCAGCCACAACCTCCCTAGGACAGGGCAAGGCTACACCTTC
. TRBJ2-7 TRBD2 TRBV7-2 CASSFFSGGDEQYF TGTGCCAGCAGCTTTTTTAGCGGGGGGGACGAGCAGTACTTC